This T cell receptor (beta chain) was captured in a study of radiation and T cells in renal cell carcinoma. The CDR3 sequence is 14 residues long. After removal of 3 bases from V and 4 bases from J, the junction contained 4 bases not matched to a gene. Per germline, CDR1 SGHTS and CDR2 YDEGEE. Documented time point: blood 2 weeks post-SBRT. Indicated treatment: 15 Gy SBRT to primary tumor, nephrectomy 4 weeks later. Clear cell pathology was present in this patient's renal cell carcinoma. Sequencing used immunoSEQ multiplex PCR; TCRdb keeps in-frame clones, though not all of them. Of approximately 75,000 clones in the sample, 82% were seen once.

The genes are TRBV5-8 and TRBJ2-4; the match to TRBD1 covers 7 bases. Source: blood, taken from a patient whose treatment included radiotherapy and nephrectomy. The receptor was derived from a man in his sixties with renal cell carcinoma. The DNA for the CDR3 is TGTGCCAGCAGCTCCCCGGGACAGAAAAACATTCAGTACTTC. It translates to CASSSPGQKNIQYF.